The subject of this entry is one T cell receptor beta chain. This sample stems from a study of blood T cell repertoires in COVID-19. Study context: Acute and convalescent COVID-19 specimens originated in the United States, Italy and Spain. The cDNA or gDNA used as material had been derived from T cells, B-cell-depleted T cells, or PBMCs.

Germline V gene lookup returns CDR1 SNHLY and CDR2 FYNNEI. The CDR3 consists of 14 residues. V shed 2 bases and J 7 bases; nucleotides not matched to a gene: 4. Original analysis: Counts of nucleated cells, estimated from reference gene primer amplification, were obtained. TCRdb keeps only in-frame clones here, not all; method: immunoSEQ multiplex PCR. That table is the source of V, J and clone size, and D and trimming were worked out from the DNA. The repertoire includes roughly 67,000 clones, approximately 88% of them detected once, and around 1.3% sits in the top ten. The specimen sequenced was peripheral blood. The chain uses TRBV2 and TRBJ2-1, with 8 bases lining up with TRBD1. The TCR was taken from a woman aged 55-70 years with acute or convalescent COVID-19. CDR3 amino acids: CASSEQGAANEQFF. Here the CDR3 DNA reads TGTGCCAGCAGTGAACAGGGGGCGGCAAATGAGCAGTTCTTC.